Listed here are 10 T cell receptor beta chains from one sample, sequenced in a study. TCRdb itself ran the 5' RACE reads through MiXCR, one entry per CDR3 protein. The sample consists of fewer than 65,000 distinct CDR3 sequences, around 30% of them appearing once. The sample comprised tumor-infiltrating naive CD4+ T cells sorted from the breast tumor. Subset: naive CD4+ T cells, CD4+CD45RA+CD25-. The receptors derive from a female donor with breast cancer.

This clonotype was seen a few times. The V and J genes are TRBV7-9 and TRBJ2-7; no reliable D call. Looked up from germline, CDR1 is SEHNR and CDR2 is FQNEAQ (reference sequence). The CDR3 is 11 residues long. Between the trimmed V and J ends, which lost 3 bases and 5 bases, there was a span of 5 bases. CDR3 sequence: CASSFLDEQYF. CDR3 DNA sequence: TGTGCCAGCAGCTTCCTTGACGAGCAGTACTTC.

The chain is built from TRBV6-6 and TRBJ1-2, with TRBD1 matching over 10 bases. The CDR3 consists of 13 residues. From germline, CDR1 is MNHNY and CDR2 SVGAGI (reference sequence). Germline trimming cut 6 bases from V and 7 bases from J; bases unmatched to any gene: 5. The CDR3: CASRRGTGVGYTF. CDR3 sequence (DNA): TGTGCCAGCAGACGTGGGACAGGGGTTGGCTACACCTTC.

The rearrangement joins TRBV4-3 to TRBJ2-5; D gene ambiguous. The CDR3 sequence is 12 residues long. CDR1 and CDR2 (germline): LGHNA, YSLEER. The ends were cut back, 0 bases at V and 4 bases at J, with 3 bases in the middle. The CDR3 loop reads CASSQEGETQYF. Here the CDR3 DNA reads TGCGCCAGCAGCCAAGAGGGAGAGACCCAGTACTTC.

A few counts support this clonotype. V and J are TRBV6-2 or TRBV6-3 and TRBJ2-2; TRBD2 matches 11 bases. The germline V gene has CDR1 MNHEY and CDR2 SVGEGT. V gave up 2 bases and J gave up 2 bases; unmatched junction bases: 4. The CDR3 runs to 17 residues. CDR3 amino acids: CASSYASGRSNTGELFF. The CDR3 DNA follows: TGTGCCAGCAGTTACGCTAGCGGGAGGTCTAACACCGGGGAGCTGTTTTTT.

Turning to this clonotype: This could be a read error, since a much larger clone is one nucleotide away. The rearrangement uses TRBV7-2 and TRBJ2-7, with D possibly being TRBD2 (7 bases). This CDR3 has 14 residues. Germline V lookup: CDR1 SGHTA, CDR2 FQGNSA. CDR3 in amino acids: CASSLIRGRETQDF. In DNA, the CDR3 is TGTGCCAGCAGCTTAATAAGGGGGAGGGAGACCCAGGACTTC. Supplemented by reference TRBV7-2 and TRBJ2-7, the full variable domain reads GAGVSQSPSNKVTEKGKDVELRCDPISGHTALYWYRQSLGQGLEFLIYFQGNSAPDKSGLPSDRFSAERTGGSVSTLTIQRTQQEDSAVYLCASSLIRGRETQDFGPGTRLTVT.

The chain recombines TRBV7-2 with TRBJ2-3; tentative D call: TRBD2 (5 bases). CDR3 length: 13 amino acids. In germline, CDR1 is SGHTA, CDR2 FQGNSA. V lost 3 bases to trimming and J lost 4 bases, with 8 bases between them. The CDR3 DNA follows: TGTGCCAGCAGCTTCCACGGGGCAGATACGCAGTATTTT. It translates to CASSFHGADTQYF.

A few counts support this clonotype. V gene TRBV5-1 combines with J gene TRBJ2-5, with 10 nucleotides matching TRBD2. V lost 2 bases and J lost 5; bases outside the gene matches: 9. Germline CDR1 is SGHRS and CDR2 is YFSETQ. CDR3 length equals 16 residues. The CDR3 DNA reads as TGCGCCAGCAGCTTATCGTCTAGCGGGAGTGGGGAGACCCAGTACTTC. Amino acids: CASSLSSSGSGETQYF.

The V and J genes are TRBV6-5 and TRBJ2-5, with D unclear. Germline CDR1 and CDR2: MNHEY and SVGAGI. Trimming cost V 2 bases and J 5 bases, with 12 bases left between them. The CDR3 has 14 residues. In DNA, the CDR3 is TGTGCCAGCAGTTACGATGGGTCCCGGGAGACCCAGTACTTC. This translates into CASSYDGSRETQYF.

The chain links TRBV5-1 to TRBJ1-1; TRBD1 agrees at 7 bases. The CDR3 length is 17 residues. Germline CDR1 SGHRS, CDR2 YFSETQ. The V and J ends lost 1 base and 0 bases, in that order; junction bases with no gene match: 9. Written as DNA, the CDR3 is TGCGCCAGCAGCTTGTTATCCAGGGGGACAATGAACACTGAAGCTTTCTTT. The encoded protein is CASSLLSRGTMNTEAFF.

The chain joins TRBV20-1 to TRBJ2-1; 9 nucleotides match TRBD2. The J segment lost 8 bases and the V segment lost 2 bases, leaving 10 bases of the junction unmatched. The CDR3 loop spans 15 amino acids. CDR1 is DFQATT, CDR2 SNEGSKA, per germline (reference sequence). The CDR3 nucleotides read TGCAGTGCTAGATCCCTAGCGGGAATGATCTATGAGCAGTTCTTC. This translates into CSARSLAGMIYEQFF.